The source of this T cell receptor (beta chain) is a study of HIV-infected patients and healthy controls. cDNA was made from approximately 0.55 ug RNA using alpha and beta constant primers. Separate chain-specific third strand synthesis with multiplexing indices produced the alpha and beta libraries. Each molecule carried a 12-nucleotide identifier made of two joined random hexamers added before amplification. TCRdb passed the 5' RACE reads through MiXCR, listing each CDR3 protein once. The sample carries approximately 9,300 distinct CDR3 sequences, roughly 5.6% recorded once. V was clipped by 5 bases and J by 6 bases, with 16 bases between them. This CDR3 is built from 14 residues. CDR1 SGHTA and CDR2 FQGNSA come from the germline V gene. Follow-up blood was drawn about 14 weeks, roughly three months, after antiretroviral therapy began. The repertoire came from unfractionated whole blood and reflected all unsorted peripheral T cells.

This clonotype was counted between two and nine times. The sequence was collected from an adult with HIV infection. The donor label of this sample is uncertain. This chain joins TRBV7-2 and TRBJ1-1, with D perhaps TRBD1 (5 bases). Sequences were derived from blood, sampled during antiretroviral therapy. The CDR3 is CASSPGTQRSEAFF. The CDR3, as DNA: TGTGCCAGCAGCCCCGGGACCCAAAGGTCTGAAGCTTTCTTT.